What follows are 8 T cell receptor beta chains derived from one specimen sequenced in a study of early T cells in non-severe SARS-CoV-2 infection. TCRdb itself ran the 5' RACE reads through MiXCR, one entry per CDR3 protein. The repertoire holds 65,000 to 85,000 distinct CDR3 sequences, around a sixth seen once, with roughly 12% in the top ten. The source material was whole blood. Receptors originate from an adult who was a healthcare worker with PCR-confirmed SARS-CoV-2 infection or an uninfected control (not recorded which).

In its sample, this clonotype was seen many times. The rearrangement uses TRBV4-1 and TRBJ2-7, with unresolved D. This CDR3 is 13 amino acids long. Germline CDR1 and CDR2: MGHRA and YSYEKL. V was trimmed by 0 bases and J by 5 bases, leaving 8 bases between them. This CDR3 reads CASSQERRDEQYF. As DNA, the CDR3 is TGCGCCAGCAGCCAAGAGAGAAGAGACGAGCAGTACTTC.

This rearrangement joins TRBV11-1 to TRBJ2-3; 13 bases align to TRBD2. The germline V gene has CDR1 SGHAT and CDR2 FQDESV (reference sequence). The trim removed 5 bases at V and 9 bases at J, leaving 5 bases unmatched. The CDR3 loop spans 14 amino acids. The CDR3: CASSKGLAGVTQYF. CDR3 bases: TGTGCCAGCAGCAAAGGACTAGCGGGAGTCACGCAGTATTTT.

This clonotype has more than one count but fewer than ten. CDR3 nucleotide sequence: TGTGCCAGCACCCAGGTCACCGGGGAGCTGTTTTTT. Amino acids: CASTQVTGELFF. This sequence joins TRBV25-1 and TRBJ2-2; D not resolved. The V end was cut by 7 bases, the J end by 4 bases, with 7 bases between. The CDR3 extends over 12 amino acids. CDR1 MGHDK and CDR2 SYGVNS come from the germline V gene.

This chain uses TRBV27 with TRBJ1-4; D not resolved. V was trimmed by 6 bases and J by 8 bases, leaving 4 bases between them. Per the germline V gene, CDR1 is MNHEY and CDR2 is SMNVEV (reference sequence). CDR3 length equals 10 residues. The CDR3 sequence is CASSREKLFF. CDR3 bases: TGTGCCAGCAGCCGAGAAAAACTGTTTTTT.

This clonotype was counted between two and nine times. The chain recombines TRBV24-1 with TRBJ2-1; TRBD2 agrees at 11 bases. Germline V gene data show CDR1 as KGHDR and CDR2 as SFDVKD. The CDR3 spans 17 residues. V was clipped by 0 bases and J by 7 bases; unmatched bases: 7. The CDR3 region is CATSDLPWTSGLNEQFF. The CDR3 coding sequence is TGTGCCACCAGTGATTTGCCCTGGACTAGCGGGTTGAATGAGCAGTTCTTC.

This chain joins TRBV28 and TRBJ2-7; D is ambiguous. CDR3 size: 11 residues. V shed 6 bases and J shed 3 bases, with 6 bases lying between them. Germline lookup yields CDR1 MDHEN and CDR2 SYDVKM. CDR3 nucleotides: TGTGCCAGCAGGTCCAACTACGAGCAGTACTTC. Residues: CASRSNYEQYF.

The V gene is TRBV9, the J gene TRBJ1-1, with D unresolved. V was trimmed by 4 bases and J by 0 bases, leaving 10 bases between them. This CDR3 region has 14 residues. CDR1 SGDLS and CDR2 YYNGEE come from the germline V gene. CDR3 DNA sequence: TGTGCCAGCAGCCCCCTGAGCATGAACACTGAAGCTTTCTTT. Its translation is CASSPLSMNTEAFF. The full variable domain, completed using reference TRBV9 and TRBJ1-1, is DSGVTQTPKHLITATGQRVTLRCSPRSGDLSVYWYQQSLDQGLQFLIQYYNGEERAKGNILERFSAQQFPDLHSELNLSSLELGDSALYFCASSPLSMNTEAFFGQGTRLTVV.

There are a few counts of this clonotype. V and J are TRBV30 and TRBJ1-1; D gene unclear. V gave up 7 bases and J gave up 1 base, with 16 bases separating them. Germline V lookup: CDR1 GTSNPN, CDR2 SVGIG (reference sequence). The CDR3 runs to 14 residues. CDR3 nucleotide sequence: TGTGCCTCGGATCGAGGAGGTTCGAACACTGAAGCTTTCTTT. Translating gives CASDRGGSNTEAFF.